The next 12 T cell receptor beta chains were all read from a single sample in a study of shared clonotypes between healthy human individuals. Measured with immunoSEQ multiplex PCR; TCRdb has only the in-frame clones, and not every one. The table includes around 750,000 clones, 74% detected once. The material sequenced was memory CD4+ T cells sorted from blood. Subset in this sample: CD45RA-negative fraction. The receptors here all came from a woman in her 30s in good health.

The rearrangement uses TRBV27 and TRBJ1-1; a weak D match, TRBD1 (6 bases). Germline-derived CDR1 and CDR2 are MNHEY and SMNVEV (reference sequence). There are 13 residues in the CDR3. Trimming left V 6 bases short and J 4 bases short, with 12 bases between. The CDR3 loop is CASSEGVSTEAFF. The CDR3 DNA follows: TGTGCCAGCAGCGAGGGGGTATCCACTGAAGCTTTCTTT.

This clone has only one observation. The V call is TRBV28, the J call TRBJ2-7; D is unclear. V dropped 5 bases and J dropped 6 bases, with 11 bases sitting between them. Germline V gene lookup returns CDR1 MDHEN and CDR2 SYDVKM. The CDR3 consists of 12 residues. The CDR3 is CASSILTGEQYF. For the CDR3, the DNA is TGTGCCAGCAGTATACTTACTGGCGAGCAGTACTTC.

The CDR3 here is CASSLAGRDETFSYEQYF. As DNA, the CDR3 is TGCGCCAGCAGCTTGGCGGGGCGGGACGAGACCTTCTCCTACGAGCAGTACTTC. The chain recombines TRBV5-1 with TRBJ2-7, with D possibly TRBD2 on 6 matching bases. The CDR3 runs to 18 residues. Germline V gene lookup returns CDR1 SGHRS and CDR2 YFSETQ. V lost 0 bases, J lost 0 bases, and 19 bases lay in between.

The V gene is TRBV28, the J gene TRBJ2-5; D may match TRBD1 or TRBD2 (5 bases each). Germline CDR1 and CDR2: MDHEN and SYDVKM. The CDR3 is 15 amino acids. Trimming removed 3 bases at V and 0 bases at J, with 11 bases between. This chain's CDR3 is CASSLISGHQETQYF. The CDR3 DNA follows: TGTGCCAGCAGTTTGATTTCGGGACACCAAGAGACCCAGTACTTC.

The rearrangement uses TRBV2 and TRBJ2-1; TRBD2 might be the D (6 bases). There are 14 residues in the CDR3. CDR1 SNHLY and CDR2 FYNNEI come from the germline V gene. Trimming took 6 bases from V and 8 from J, leaving 17 bases between them. CDR3 DNA sequence: TGTGCCAGCAGGAGGGAGGTCGGGTTGGATGAGCAGTTCTTC. It specifies CASRREVGLDEQFF.

The chain joins TRBV7-2 to TRBJ1-3; a weak D match, TRBD1 (6 bases). Trimming removed 1 base at V and 2 bases at J, with 12 bases between. Germline values: CDR1 SGHTA, CDR2 FQGNSA. The CDR3 extends over 16 amino acids. This chain's CDR3 is CASSLGFGDTGNTIYF. The CDR3 region has the DNA TGTGCCAGCAGCTTAGGCTTTGGGGACACTGGAAACACCATATATTTT.

V usage is TRBV13 and J usage is TRBJ2-4; D not certain. The CDR3 is 14 amino acids. V lost 6 bases to trimming and J lost 3 bases, with 12 bases between them. Germline V gene lookup returns CDR1 PRHDT and CDR2 FYEKMQ (reference sequence). CDR3 nucleotides: TGTGCCAGCAGACGCCTAGAAGACAAAAACATTCAGTACTTC. Its translation is CASRRLEDKNIQYF. Full variable domain (remainder filled in from reference TRBV13 and TRBJ2-4): AAGVIQSPRHLIKEKRETATLKCYPIPRHDTVYWYQQGPGQDPQFLISFYEKMQSDKGSIPDRFSAQQFSDYHSELNMSSLELGDSALYFCASRRLEDKNIQYFGAGTRLSVL.

This clone appeared a single time. The genes are TRBV10-3 and TRBJ2-4; 10 positions agree with TRBD2. CDR3 length equals 15 residues. After removal of 3 bases from V and 8 bases from J, the junction contained 7 bases not matched to a gene. Germline-derived CDR1 and CDR2 are ENHRY and SYGVKD. DNA of the CDR3: TGTGCCATCAGTGACCCTAGCGGGAGCGGGGACATTCAGTACTTC. It specifies CAISDPSGSGDIQYF.

The gene calls are TRBV4-2 and TRBJ2-1; the match to TRBD2 covers 10 bases. CDR3 length equals 16 residues. The germline CDR1 and CDR2 sequences are LGHNA and YNFKEQ. J gave up 3 bases and V 4 bases, and 6 bases lay outside the gene matches. The CDR3 loop is CASSRVLAGNYNEQFF. The CDR3 DNA is TGTGCCAGCAGCCGCGTACTAGCGGGGAACTACAATGAGCAGTTCTTC.

This rearrangement joins TRBV6-1 to TRBJ2-7, with D tentatively TRBD2 (7 bases). Germline V lookup: CDR1 MNHNS, CDR2 SASEGT. The V and J ends lost 6 bases and 5 bases respectively, with 20 bases between them. This CDR3 comprises 15 residues. The CDR3 loop is CASSAGGRFTDEQYF. CDR3 nucleotides: TGTGCCAGCAGCGCCGGGGGGCGATTTACCGACGAGCAGTACTTC.

V and J are TRBV28 and TRBJ2-5; no clear D. The closer fit of TRBJ2-7 to the DNA end suggests the J call may be wrong. This CDR3 contains 12 residues. The germline V gene has CDR1 MDHEN and CDR2 SYDVKM. The CDR3 nucleotides are TGTGCCAGCAGTTTATTCCTTAACGAGCAGTACTTC. It translates to CASSLFLNEQYF.

V usage is TRBV10-3 and J usage is TRBJ2-7; D possibly corresponds to TRBD2 (6 bases). The CDR3 runs 15 residues. V dropped 0 bases and J dropped 2 bases, with 11 bases sitting between them. Looked up from germline, CDR1 is ENHRY and CDR2 is SYGVKD. Here the CDR3 reads CAISESGGLTYEQYF. In DNA, the CDR3 is TGTGCCATCAGTGAGTCGGGGGGACTCACCTACGAGCAGTACTTC.